A single sample is the source of the 19 T cell receptor beta chains below, sequenced in a study of shared clonotypes between healthy human individuals. This table comes from immunoSEQ multiplex PCR, and its TCRdb copy is limited to in-frame clones, with some not included. The sample holds around 2.1 million clones; roughly 91% are singletons and the top ten take around 1.7%. CD45RO-negative, CCR7-selected cells formed the naive CD8 fraction, which excluded terminally differentiated effector memory CD45RA+ cells. Specimen: naive CD8+ T cells from PBMCs. These TCRs come from a young man in good health. Some clones in this sample may be carry-over from other donors' samples.

The J gene is TRBJ1-1, the V gene TRBV9; D possibly corresponds to TRBD1 (5 bases). This CDR3 has 16 amino acids. V shed 3 bases and J shed 4 bases, with 19 bases lying between them. Germline-derived CDR1 and CDR2 are SGDLS and YYNGEE. CDR3 DNA sequence: TGTGCCAGCAGCGCAATGCAGGGCTTCGGGGGCACTGAAGCTTTCTTT. This gives the protein CASSAMQGFGGTEAFF.

The rearrangement joins TRBV12-5 to TRBJ2-3; tentatively, D is TRBD1 or TRBD2 (5 bases each). Trimming took 0 bases from V and 2 from J, leaving 9 bases between them. Germline lookup yields CDR1 LGHNT and CDR2 FRNRAP. The CDR3 is made up of 15 amino acids. The CDR3 sequence: CASGLVGTVTDTQYF. The CDR3 DNA reads TGTGCTAGTGGTTTGGTCGGGACGGTCACAGATACGCAGTATTTT.

The chain carries TRBV9 and TRBJ2-2; D may be TRBD2 (6 bases). Per germline, CDR1 SGDLS and CDR2 YYNGEE. Trimming pared 6 bases from V and 6 bases from J, leaving 18 bases between. CDR3 length equals 15 residues. CDR3 nucleotide sequence: TGTGCCAGCACCGCCGGGGGTAAAAGGGCCGGGGAGCTGTTTTTT. Translated: CASTAGGKRAGELFF.

This chain's CDR3 is CASRTSGRLYNEQFF. DNA of the CDR3: TGTGCCAGCAGGACTAGCGGGAGGTTGTACAATGAGCAGTTCTTC. The rearrangement uses TRBV27 and TRBJ2-1; TRBD2 agrees at 13 bases. The CDR3 length is 15 residues. The junction had 3 bases not matched to a gene; V was cut back by 6 bases and J by 4 bases. CDR1 MNHEY and CDR2 SMNVEV come from the germline V gene (reference sequence).

The CDR3 DNA reads as TGTGCCAGCAGTTTCCAAACCCCGGGACTAGCGGGTTACGAGCAGTACTTC. It specifies CASSFQTPGLAGYEQYF. The J gene is TRBJ2-7, the V gene TRBV27; 12 bases match TRBD2. This CDR3 spans 17 amino acids. Germline-derived CDR1 and CDR2 are MNHEY and SMNVEV (reference sequence). Germline trimming cut 3 bases from V and 4 bases from J; bases unmatched to any gene: 10.

A note on this clone: Additional DNA sequences in this sample encode the identical CDR3. This chain links TRBV4-2 with TRBJ2-1; 12 bases agree with TRBD2. Germline loops: CDR1 LGHNA, CDR2 YNFKEQ. The CDR3 runs 15 residues. Germline trimming cut 4 bases from V and 4 bases from J; bases unmatched to any gene: 2. CDR3 bases: TGTGCCAGCAGCCCGACTAGCGGGAGTTACAATGAGCAGTTCTTC. This gives the protein CASSPTSGSYNEQFF.

CDR3 residues: CASSDLVSGITDTQYF. CDR3 sequence (DNA): TGTGCCAGCAGTGATTTGGTTAGCGGGATCACAGATACGCAGTATTTT. V gene TRBV2 combines with J gene TRBJ2-3; 8 bases are a match to TRBD2. V lost 3 bases and J lost 2; bases outside the gene matches: 7. The germline V gene encodes CDR1 SNHLY and CDR2 FYNNEI. This CDR3 has 16 residues.

This clone was seen once. Different DNA sequences within this sample yield the same CDR3. This chain links TRBV15 with TRBJ2-7, with 8 bases lining up with TRBD1. CDR1 and CDR2 from the germline V gene are LNHNV and YYDKDF (reference sequence). The ends lost 2 bases at V and 2 bases at J; junction bases unmatched: 2. The CDR3 sequence is 14 residues long. In DNA, the CDR3 is TGTGCCACCAGCAGAAGACAGGGGCCCTACGAGCAGTACTTC. Its protein product is CATSRRQGPYEQYF.

This clone has a handful of counts. The J gene is TRBJ1-1, the V gene TRBV27; no clear D. V was clipped by 5 bases and J by 4 bases, with 17 bases between them. The CDR3 is 15 residues long. The germline V gene has CDR1 MNHEY and CDR2 SMNVEV (reference sequence). CDR3 region: CASSPPGGRSTEAFF. The DNA for the CDR3 is TGTGCCAGCAGTCCCCCGGGAGGGCGGAGCACTGAAGCTTTCTTT.

The chain has TRBV5-5 and TRBJ1-4, with D perhaps TRBD1 (5 bases). Germline values: CDR1 SGHKS, CDR2 YYEKEE (reference sequence). The CDR3 covers 15 residues. V shed 0 bases and J shed 6 bases, with 12 bases lying between them. In nucleotides, the CDR3 is TGTGCCAGCAGCTTGGAACGACAGCCTGATGAAAAACTGTTTTTT. Its protein product is CASSLERQPDEKLFF.

The chain uses TRBV5-1 and TRBJ2-7, with 10 bases lining up with TRBD1. CDR1 and CDR2 (germline): SGHRS, YFSETQ. The CDR3 runs 15 residues. V shed 4 bases and J 5 bases; nucleotides not matched to a gene: 9. The CDR3 spells CASSPRRQGAHEQYF. Here the CDR3 DNA reads TGCGCCAGCAGCCCGAGGAGACAGGGGGCCCACGAGCAGTACTTC.

In the case of this clone: This same CDR3 is encoded by further DNA sequences in the sample. DNA of the CDR3: TGTGCCAGCAGCTCCCCGGGACAGGGAGCCTACGAGCAGTACTTC. It encodes CASSSPGQGAYEQYF. The rearrangement uses TRBV5-4 and TRBJ2-7; 9 nucleotides align to TRBD1. This CDR3 is 15 amino acids long. Germline values: CDR1 SGHNT, CDR2 YYREEE (reference sequence). V was pared by 3 bases and J by 2 bases, with 6 bases of the junction left unmatched.

The V and J genes are TRBV27 and TRBJ2-1, with a possible D match to TRBD1 (6 bases). Between the trimmed V and J ends, which lost 7 bases and 2 bases, there was a span of 27 bases. This CDR3 comprises 19 residues. Germline assignment: CDR1 MNHEY and CDR2 SMNVEV (reference sequence). The CDR3 loop is CASKGRAGEWSAAYNEQFF. In DNA form, the CDR3 reads TGTGCCAGCAAGGGCCGGGCAGGGGAATGGAGTGCGGCCTACAATGAGCAGTTCTTC.

This chain connects TRBV4-3 to TRBJ2-3; TRBD2 matches 8 bases. Germline CDR1 and CDR2: LGHNA and YSLEER. The CDR3 totals 14 residues. V gave up 4 bases and J gave up 3 bases; unmatched junction bases: 3. In nucleotides, the CDR3 is TGCGCCAGCAGCCCGGGACTAGGAACAGATACGCAGTATTTT. Its translation is CASSPGLGTDTQYF.

This chain connects TRBV29-1 to TRBJ2-1; D perhaps matches TRBD2 (6 bases). The CDR3 loop spans 14 amino acids. Germline-derived CDR1 and CDR2 are SQVTM and ANQGSEA. Trimming took 8 bases from V and 6 from J, leaving 20 bases between them. The CDR3, as DNA: TGCAGCATAACTGGGGGGACCGTTTTCAATGAGCAGTTCTTC. Amino acid sequence: CSITGGTVFNEQFF.

The chain recombines TRBV9 with TRBJ2-1; D gene unclear. The CDR3 spans 16 residues. The germline CDR1 and CDR2 sequences are SGDLS and YYNGEE. V was cut by 4 bases and J by 4 bases, with 18 bases left in between. For the CDR3, the DNA is TGTGCCAGCAGCCCACAGACCTCGACGATATACAATGAGCAGTTCTTC. Amino acids: CASSPQTSTIYNEQFF.

The chain employs TRBV29-1 and TRBJ2-1, with D tentatively TRBD2 (6 bases). V gave up 4 bases and J gave up 6 bases, with 10 bases separating them. The CDR3 runs to 12 residues. Germline loops: CDR1 SQVTM, CDR2 ANQGSEA. The CDR3 reads CSVVTSSNEQFF. The CDR3 region has the DNA TGCAGCGTTGTCACTAGCAGCAATGAGCAGTTCTTC.

The chain has TRBV19 and TRBJ2-2; D gene unclear. Trimming took 4 bases from V and 4 from J, leaving 10 bases between them. CDR1 is LNHDA and CDR2 is SQIVND in the germline V gene (reference sequence). CDR3 length equals 14 residues. For the CDR3, the DNA is TGTGCCAGTAGTACGACGCCGGTCACCGGGGAGCTGTTTTTT. Residues: CASSTTPVTGELFF.

This clone was observed once. This chain uses TRBV29-1 with TRBJ2-7; the D gene could be TRBD1 or TRBD2 (6 bases each). V was shortened by 3 bases and J by 5 bases, with 11 bases between the two germline ends. Germline CDR1 and CDR2: SQVTM and ANQGSEA. The CDR3 is 12 residues long. CDR3 residues: CSVDNRGDEQYF. The CDR3 region has the DNA TGCAGCGTTGACAATAGGGGGGACGAGCAGTACTTC.